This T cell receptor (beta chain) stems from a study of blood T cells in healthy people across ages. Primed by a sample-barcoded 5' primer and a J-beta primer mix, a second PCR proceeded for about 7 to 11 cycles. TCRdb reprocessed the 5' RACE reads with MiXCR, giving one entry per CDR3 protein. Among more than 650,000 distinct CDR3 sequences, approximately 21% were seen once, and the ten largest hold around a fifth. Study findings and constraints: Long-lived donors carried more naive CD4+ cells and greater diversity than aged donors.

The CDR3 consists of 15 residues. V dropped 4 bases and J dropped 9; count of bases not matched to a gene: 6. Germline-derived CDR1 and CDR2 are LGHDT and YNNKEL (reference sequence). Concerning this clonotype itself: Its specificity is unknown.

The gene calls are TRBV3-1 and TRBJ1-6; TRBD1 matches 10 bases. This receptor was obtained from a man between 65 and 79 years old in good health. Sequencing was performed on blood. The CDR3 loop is CASSLRDRGFSPLHF. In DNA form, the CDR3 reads TGTGCCAGCAGCCTCCGGGACAGGGGATTTTCACCCCTCCACTTT.